These 28 T cell receptor beta chains came from one sample sequenced in a study of radiotherapy plus CTLA-4 blockade in lung cancer. Produced via immunoSEQ multiplex PCR; TCRdb's table is partial and in-frame only. The repertoire holds about 51,000 clones, about four fifths seen once, with 8.5% in the top ten. The sample in question was peripheral blood, obtained from a patient treated with radiotherapy plus ipilimumab. The receptors here all came from a human donor with non-small cell lung cancer who had a complete response to radiotherapy plus ipilimumab.

The rearrangement uses TRBV29-1 and TRBJ1-2; 9 nucleotides agree with TRBD1. There are 13 residues in the CDR3. V lost 5 bases, J lost 4 bases, and 5 bases stayed unmatched. Germline loops: CDR1 SQVTM, CDR2 ANQGSEA. CDR3 in DNA: TGCAGCGTTCAATTGACAGGGGGCTATGGCTACACCTTC. This sequence encodes CSVQLTGGYGYTF. The variable domain in full, with the rest retrieved from reference TRBV29-1 and TRBJ1-2, is SAVISQKPSRDICQRGTSLTIQCQVDSQVTMMFWYRQQPGQSLTLIATANQGSEATYESGFVIDKFPISRPNLTFSTLTVSNMSPEDSSIYLCSVQLTGGYGYTFGSGTRLTVV.

The chain links TRBV10-2 to TRBJ2-5; 9 nucleotides agree with TRBD2. Germline V CDR1 and CDR2: WSHSY, SAAADI. CDR3 length: 14 amino acids. The V gene end was trimmed by 8 bases and the J gene end by 5 bases; junction bases not matched to a gene: 9. CDR3 nucleotides: TGCGCCAGCCGATTAGCGGGAGAGGGGGAGACCCAGTACTTC. Residues: CASRLAGEGETQYF.

The chain recombines TRBV6-5 with TRBJ1-2; D is unclear. V lost 0 bases, J lost 7 bases, and 9 bases lay in between. This CDR3 has 13 residues. Germline lookup yields CDR1 MNHEY and CDR2 SVGAGI. In nucleotides, the CDR3 is TGTGCCAGCAGTTACTCGCCCACGGGTGGCTACACCTTC. It yields the protein CASSYSPTGGYTF.

V usage is TRBV11-3 and J usage is TRBJ2-4; a weak D match, TRBD2 (6 bases). Germline loops: CDR1 SGHNT, CDR2 YENEEA. The CDR3 has 16 amino acids. Trimming took off 6 bases at V and 0 bases at J, with 15 bases between the two ends. DNA for the CDR3: TGTGCCAGCAGTTCTGCAGGGACTTTAGCCAAAAACATTCAGTACTTC. Translating it yields CASSSAGTLAKNIQYF.

This sequence joins TRBV5-1 and TRBJ2-3; maybe TRBD2 (7 bases). Germline CDR1 and CDR2: SGHRS and YFSETQ. The CDR3 covers 15 residues. V was cut by 0 bases and J by 4 bases, with 12 bases left in between. The CDR3 region has the DNA TGCGCCAGCAGCTTGGTTGGGGGGGGCCCAGATACGCAGTATTTT. Amino acid sequence: CASSLVGGGPDTQYF.

CDR3 region: CASSEARGTDTQYF. CDR3 DNA sequence: TGTGCCAGCAGTGAGGCCAGGGGCACAGATACGCAGTATTTT. This rearrangement joins TRBV25-1 to TRBJ2-3; tentatively, D is TRBD1 (5 bases). The CDR3 extends over 14 amino acids. V shed 3 bases and J shed 1 base, with 8 bases lying between them. Germline-derived CDR1 and CDR2 are MGHDK and SYGVNS. The full variable domain, with the rest looked up from reference TRBV25-1 and TRBJ2-3, is EADIYQTPRYLVIGTGKKITLECSQTMGHDKMYWYQQDPGMELHLIHYSYGVNSTEKGDLSSESTVSRIRTEHFPLTLESARPSHTSQYLCASSEARGTDTQYFGPGTRLTVL.

The chain employs TRBV18 and TRBJ2-7; D perhaps matches TRBD1 (6 bases). CDR1 and CDR2 (germline): KGHSH, LQKENI. Trimming left V 2 bases short and J 6 bases short, with 17 bases between. This CDR3 is 15 amino acids long. The CDR3 protein is CASSPESRGTGEQYF. DNA of the CDR3: TGTGCCAGCTCACCAGAGTCTAGGGGGACCGGCGAGCAGTACTTC.

This chain connects TRBV30 to TRBJ2-7; a possible D gene is TRBD2 (6 bases). Germline V gives CDR1 GTSNPN, CDR2 SVGIG (reference sequence). The V gene lost 5 bases and the J gene lost 0 bases, with 14 bases spanning the gap. The CDR3 loop spans 14 amino acids. The CDR3 region has the DNA TGTGCCTGGGCTCGGGACTTGAGCTCCTACGAGCAGTACTTC. It translates to CAWARDLSSYEQYF.

The chain employs TRBV7-8 and TRBJ2-1; TRBD2 matches at 16 bases. The ends lost 5 bases at V and 5 bases at J; junction bases unmatched: 3. CDR3 size: 16 residues. The V gene's germline CDR1 is SGHVS and CDR2 FQNEAQ. CDR3 nucleotide sequence: TGTGCCAGCAGCCCGGGACTAGCGGGAGGGGACAATGAGCAGTTCTTC. It specifies CASSPGLAGGDNEQFF.

The rearrangement links TRBV7-9 to TRBJ2-3; D unclear. Germline CDR1 reads SEHNR; CDR2 reads FQNEAQ (reference sequence). Trimming cost V 6 bases and J 5 bases, with 18 bases left between them. The CDR3 runs 15 residues. Here the CDR3 reads CASRPPFRAGDTQYF. The CDR3 DNA reads as TGTGCCAGCAGACCCCCCTTCCGAGCCGGAGATACGCAGTATTTT.

The chain couples TRBV2 to TRBJ2-1; 8 nucleotides align to TRBD2. Germline lookup yields CDR1 SNHLY and CDR2 FYNNEI. After removal of 4 bases from V and 2 bases from J, the junction contained 1 base not matched to a gene. The CDR3 contains 14 residues. CDR3 bases: TGTGCCAGCAGTGTTAGCGGGGCCTACAATGAGCAGTTCTTC. Protein sequence: CASSVSGAYNEQFF.

This clone has just one count. The CDR3 DNA sequence: TGTGCCAGCTCATCGACAGGGGGCTGGGGCACTGAAGCTTTCTTT. Amino acids: CASSSTGGWGTEAFF. The chain carries TRBV18 and TRBJ1-1; TRBD1 matches 10 bases. The CDR3 spans 15 residues. Germline V gene data show CDR1 as KGHSH and CDR2 as LQKENI. V lost 5 bases, J lost 4 bases, and 7 bases stayed unmatched.

This chain connects TRBV5-1 to TRBJ1-2, with TRBD1 matching 10 bases. CDR1 and CDR2 (germline): SGHRS, YFSETQ. This CDR3 region has 14 residues. Unmatched junction bases numbered 7, after V lost 4 bases and J lost 7 bases. The CDR3 DNA follows: TGCGCCAGCAGCCCCCGACAGGGGGCTGCTGGCTACACCTTC. Its protein is CASSPRQGAAGYTF.

This clone was picked up a small number of times. This sequence joins TRBV7-2 and TRBJ1-3, with D maybe TRBD1 (5 bases). Germline-derived CDR1 and CDR2 are SGHTA and FQGNSA. Trimming took off 6 bases at V and 0 bases at J, with 12 bases between the two ends. The CDR3 has 15 residues. CDR3 loop: CASSPTGDSGNTIYF. The DNA for the CDR3 is TGTGCCAGCAGTCCCACGGGGGACTCTGGAAACACCATATATTTT.

This clone was detected only once. The chain is built from TRBV30 and TRBJ2-1; 9 nucleotides match TRBD1. Looked up from germline, CDR1 is GTSNPN and CDR2 is SVGIG (reference sequence). V was clipped by 3 bases and J by 7 bases; unmatched bases: 7. This CDR3 region has 14 residues. In DNA, the CDR3 is TGTGCCTGGAGGGGGACAGGGAGAGAGAATGAGCAGTTCTTC. Its protein product is CAWRGTGRENEQFF.

The genes are TRBV5-1 and TRBJ2-4; D might be TRBD2 (7 bases). The CDR3 is 15 residues long. Per the germline V gene, CDR1 is SGHRS and CDR2 is YFSETQ. The V gene lost 4 bases and the J gene lost 7 bases, with 18 bases spanning the gap. The CDR3 here is CASSQGWGGRNIQYF. CDR3 DNA sequence: TGCGCCAGCAGCCAGGGGTGGGGGGGAAGGAACATTCAGTACTTC.

The V and J genes are TRBV5-1 and TRBJ1-4; perhaps TRBD1 as D (5 bases). Trimming cost V 2 bases and J 10 bases, with 18 bases left between them. Germline V gene sequence: CDR1 SGHRS, CDR2 YFSETQ. CDR3 length: 15 amino acids. DNA of the CDR3: TGCGCCAGCAGCTTATTCCTGGGATCGGGGGGAAAACTGTTTTTT. It is translated as CASSLFLGSGGKLFF.

The V call is TRBV18, the J call TRBJ2-3; no definite D call. V was cut by 0 bases and J by 3 bases, with 4 bases left in between. Germline V gives CDR1 KGHSH, CDR2 LQKENI. This CDR3 is 13 amino acids long. CDR3 bases: TGTGCCAGCTCACCACCTTCGACAGATACGCAGTATTTT. Its translation is CASSPPSTDTQYF.

This rearrangement joins TRBV7-8 to TRBJ2-7; 9 bases map to TRBD2. This CDR3 spans 14 amino acids. Germline V gene sequence: CDR1 SGHVS, CDR2 FQNEAQ. V was clipped by 5 bases and J by 3 bases; unmatched bases: 5. The CDR3 spells CASSLSSGSYEQYV. The CDR3 coding sequence is TGTGCCAGCAGCCTTAGTAGCGGGAGCTACGAGCAGTACGTC.

In its sample, this clone was seen a few times. The chain has TRBV19 and TRBJ1-1; D unresolved. The V gene's germline CDR1 is LNHDA and CDR2 SQIVND (reference sequence). This CDR3 spans 13 amino acids. The V and J ends lost 2 bases and 4 bases respectively, with 8 bases between them. The CDR3 is CASSISGSTEAFF. The CDR3 coding sequence is TGTGCCAGTAGTATATCGGGGAGCACTGAAGCTTTCTTT.

The chain links TRBV5-6 to TRBJ2-3; 7 bases agree with TRBD1. Unmatched junction bases numbered 10, after V lost 0 bases and J lost 9 bases. The CDR3 is 15 residues long. In germline, CDR1 is SGHDT, CDR2 YYEEEE. The CDR3: CASSLGRGPGGTQYF. Written as DNA, the CDR3 is TGTGCCAGCAGCTTGGGTAGGGGGCCTGGCGGAACGCAGTATTTT.

The chain carries TRBV5-5 and TRBJ2-1; D is possibly TRBD2 (5 bases). Germline V gives CDR1 SGHKS, CDR2 YYEKEE (reference sequence). The V end lost 1 base, the J end lost 0 bases, and 17 bases lay between the germline ends. This CDR3 contains 18 residues. The CDR3 spells CASSLRLRADPSYNEQFF. The CDR3 DNA reads TGTGCCAGCAGCTTGAGGCTCCGAGCGGACCCCTCCTACAATGAGCAGTTCTTC.

The rearrangement links TRBV5-4 to TRBJ1-2; maybe TRBD1 (6 bases). V lost 4 bases and J 2 bases, leaving 9 bases between the germline ends. Germline V lookup: CDR1 SGHNT, CDR2 YYREEE (reference sequence). The CDR3 runs 13 residues. DNA for the CDR3: TGTGCCAGCAGCCAGGACAGCAACTATGGCTACACCTTC. Protein product: CASSQDSNYGYTF.

This clone was picked up one time. The chain has TRBV2 and TRBJ1-1; the D gene is possibly TRBD1 (5 bases). CDR3 length: 14 residues. Per the germline V gene, CDR1 is SNHLY and CDR2 is FYNNEI. V lost 8 bases to trimming and J lost 1 base, with 14 bases between them. The CDR3 loop is CASGADSPNTEAFF. The DNA of the CDR3 is TGTGCCAGCGGGGCAGACAGCCCGAACACTGAAGCTTTCTTT.

This chain links TRBV10-3 with TRBJ2-5; TRBD2 aligns across 8 bases. Germline V lookup: CDR1 ENHRY, CDR2 SYGVKD. With V trimmed by 3 bases and J by 3 bases, 9 bases remained unmatched. The length of the CDR3 is 16 residues. The DNA of the CDR3 is TGTGCCATCAGTGATATCATACTAGCGGCGAAAGAGACCCAGTACTTC. It yields the protein CAISDIILAAKETQYF.

The V gene is TRBV5-4, the J gene TRBJ2-3; 8 nucleotides agree with TRBD2. Germline trimming cut 1 base from V and 6 bases from J; bases unmatched to any gene: 7. The CDR3 is 15 amino acids. The germline V gene has CDR1 SGHNT and CDR2 YYREEE (reference sequence). CDR3 loop: CASSLNRGGIDTQYF. CDR3 bases: TGTGCCAGCAGCTTGAATCGGGGGGGCATCGATACGCAGTATTTT. The full variable domain, completed using reference TRBV5-4 and TRBJ2-3, is ETGVTQSPTHLIKTRGQQVTLRCSSQSGHNTVSWYQQALGQGPQFIFQYYREEENGRGNFPPRFSGLQFPNYSSELNVNALELDDSALYLCASSLNRGGIDTQYFGPGTRLTVL.

This chain connects TRBV7-2 to TRBJ2-7, with D hard to call. This CDR3 comprises 14 residues. Trimming removed 2 bases at V and 0 bases at J, with 8 bases between. Per the germline V gene, CDR1 is SGHTA and CDR2 is FQGNSA. CDR3 sequence: CASSLNGDSYEQYV. CDR3 DNA: TGTGCCAGCAGCTTAAATGGCGACTCCTACGAGCAGTACGTC.

The chain joins TRBV19 to TRBJ1-4, with D perhaps TRBD1 (6 bases). V lost 1 base and J lost 6, with 9 bases in between. The CDR3 has 14 residues. Germline V gene sequence: CDR1 LNHDA, CDR2 SQIVND (reference sequence). The CDR3, as DNA: TGTGCCAGTAGTATAGGGGCAGGGGATGAAAAACTGTTTTTT. This gives the protein CASSIGAGDEKLFF.